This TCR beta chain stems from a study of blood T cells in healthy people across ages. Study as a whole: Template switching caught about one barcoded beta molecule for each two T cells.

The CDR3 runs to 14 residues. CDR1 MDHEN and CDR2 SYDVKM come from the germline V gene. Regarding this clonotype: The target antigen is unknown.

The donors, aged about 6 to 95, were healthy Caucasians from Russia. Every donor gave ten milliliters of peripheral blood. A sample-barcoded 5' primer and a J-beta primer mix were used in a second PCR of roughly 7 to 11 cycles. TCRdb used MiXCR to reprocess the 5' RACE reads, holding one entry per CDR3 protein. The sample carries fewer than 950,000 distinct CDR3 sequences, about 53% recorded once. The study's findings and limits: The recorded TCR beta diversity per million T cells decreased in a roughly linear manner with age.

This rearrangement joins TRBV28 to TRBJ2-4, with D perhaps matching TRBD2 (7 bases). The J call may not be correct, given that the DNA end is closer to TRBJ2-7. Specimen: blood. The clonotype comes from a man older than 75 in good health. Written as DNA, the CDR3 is TGTGCCAGCACGGTGGGGGGGCTCGCGTACGAGCAGTACTTC. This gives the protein CASTVGGLAYEQYF.